This T cell receptor beta chain was found in a study of OX40 agonist ivuxolimab in advanced cancers. Sequenced by immunoSEQ multiplex PCR; TCRdb stores in-frame clones only, minus some. The sample consists of 90,000 to 100,000 clones, roughly 80% of them appearing once. This CDR3 has 15 amino acids. Germline loops: CDR1 SQVTM, CDR2 ANQGSEA. V dropped 4 bases and J dropped 5 bases, with 20 bases sitting between them. The sequencing here drew on CD4+ or CD8+ T cells sorted from blood, taken in a trial of the OX40 agonist ivuxolimab. The chain combines TRBV29-1 with TRBJ1-2, with D maybe TRBD1 (6 bases). The TCR comes from an adult with an advanced solid tumor such as melanoma, head and neck, liver or kidney cancer. CDR3 in DNA: TGCAGCGTTGGGGGGGGGACATCCCAGGCATATGGCTACACCTTC. Amino acids: CSVGGGTSQAYGYTF.